This T cell receptor beta chain derives from a study of beta chain features in type 1 diabetes. Points from the study as a whole: In every one of the four CD4+ subsets, TCRB CDR3s were moderately but significantly shorter in Type 1 diabetes patients.

The isolated RNA, all of it, was reverse transcribed, so expressed TCRB transcripts were what got sequenced. Sequenced by immunoSEQ multiplex PCR; TCRdb stores in-frame clones only, minus some. The data show hundreds of thousands of clones, 11% to 15% seen once. The CDR3 runs to 14 residues. Germline CDR1 and CDR2: MNHNY and SVGAGI (reference sequence). Trimming left V 5 bases short and J 7 bases short, with 15 bases between. This clone was recorded a few times. The antigen is undetermined. Purities over 98% were achieved in all sorted populations. The V and J genes are TRBV6-6 and TRBJ2-4; perhaps TRBD2 as D (5 bases). The TCR sequence derives from a man aged 18 to 35 with type 1 diabetes. The specimen sequenced was naive CD4+ T cells from blood. The CDR3 protein is CASSPDGQRNIQYF. CDR3 coding DNA: TGTGCCAGCAGTCCGGACGGCCAGCGGAACATTCAGTACTTC.